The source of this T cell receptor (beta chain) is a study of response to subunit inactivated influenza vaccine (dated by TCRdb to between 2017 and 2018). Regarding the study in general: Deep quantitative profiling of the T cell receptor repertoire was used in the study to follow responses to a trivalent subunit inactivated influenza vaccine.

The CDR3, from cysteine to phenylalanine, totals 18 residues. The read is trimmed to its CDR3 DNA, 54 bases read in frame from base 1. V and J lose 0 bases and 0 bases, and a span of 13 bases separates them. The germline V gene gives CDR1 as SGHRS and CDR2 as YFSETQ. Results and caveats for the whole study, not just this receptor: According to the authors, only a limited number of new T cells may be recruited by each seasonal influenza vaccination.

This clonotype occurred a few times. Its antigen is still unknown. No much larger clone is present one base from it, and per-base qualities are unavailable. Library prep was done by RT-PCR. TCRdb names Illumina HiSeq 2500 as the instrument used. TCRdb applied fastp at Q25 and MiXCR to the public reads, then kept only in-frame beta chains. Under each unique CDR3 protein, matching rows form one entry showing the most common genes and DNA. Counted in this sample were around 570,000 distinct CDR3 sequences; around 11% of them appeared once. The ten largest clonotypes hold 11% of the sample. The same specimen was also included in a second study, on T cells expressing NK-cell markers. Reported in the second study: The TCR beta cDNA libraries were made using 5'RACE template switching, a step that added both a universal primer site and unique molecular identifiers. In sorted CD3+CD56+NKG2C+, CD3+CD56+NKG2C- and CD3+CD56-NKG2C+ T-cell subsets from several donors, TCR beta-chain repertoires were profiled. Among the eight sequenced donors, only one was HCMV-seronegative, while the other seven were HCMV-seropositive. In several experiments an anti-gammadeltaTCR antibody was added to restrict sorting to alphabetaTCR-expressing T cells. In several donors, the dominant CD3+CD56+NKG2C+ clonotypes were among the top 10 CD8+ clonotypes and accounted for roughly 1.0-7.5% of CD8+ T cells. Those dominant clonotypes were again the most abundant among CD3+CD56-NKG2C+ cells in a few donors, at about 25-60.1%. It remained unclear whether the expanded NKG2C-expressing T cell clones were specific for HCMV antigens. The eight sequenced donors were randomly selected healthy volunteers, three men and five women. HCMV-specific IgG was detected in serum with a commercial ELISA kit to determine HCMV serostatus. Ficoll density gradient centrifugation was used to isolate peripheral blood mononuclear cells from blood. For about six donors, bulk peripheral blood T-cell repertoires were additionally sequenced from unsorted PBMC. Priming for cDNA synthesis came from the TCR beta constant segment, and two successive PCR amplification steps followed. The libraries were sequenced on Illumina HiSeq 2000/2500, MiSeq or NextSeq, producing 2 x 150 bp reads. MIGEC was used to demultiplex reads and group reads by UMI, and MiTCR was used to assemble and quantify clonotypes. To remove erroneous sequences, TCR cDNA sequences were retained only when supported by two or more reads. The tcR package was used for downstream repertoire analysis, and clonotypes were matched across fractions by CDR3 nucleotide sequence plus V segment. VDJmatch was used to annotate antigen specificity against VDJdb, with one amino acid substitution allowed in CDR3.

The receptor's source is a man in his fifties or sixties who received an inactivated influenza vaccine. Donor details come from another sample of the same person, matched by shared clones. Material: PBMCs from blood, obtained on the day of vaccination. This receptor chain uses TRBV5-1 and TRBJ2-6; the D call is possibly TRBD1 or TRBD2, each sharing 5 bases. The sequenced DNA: TGCGCCAGCAGCTTGGGCTGGGGGAAGGGCTCTGGGGCCAACGTCCTGACTTTC. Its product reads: CASSLGWGKGSGANVLTF.